This TCR beta chain was obtained from a study of blood T cell repertoires in COVID-19. The wider study: The United States, Italy and Spain provided the acute and convalescent COVID-19 samples. PBMCs, B-cell-depleted T cells, or T cells provided the cDNA or gDNA that made up the material.

Original handling: Amplification of reference gene primers was used by the study to estimate nucleated cell counts. Sequencing was performed with immunoSEQ multiplex PCR; in TCRdb, only in-frame clones are kept and a portion is missing. That table gives V, J and clone size, and the DNA gave D and trimming. The table has approximately 200,000 clones, about 87% seen once; the top ten hold roughly 2.5%. Enrolment of Seattle patients took place during active infection, and they were followed longitudinally. Germline trimming cut 5 bases from V and 5 bases from J; bases unmatched to any gene: 5. This CDR3 comprises 14 residues. CDR1 is MNHEY and CDR2 is SVGAGI in the germline V gene.

Sequencing was done on a sample of peripheral blood. The clonotype originates from a man aged 30 to 39 with COVID-19, enrolled during active disease. This chain connects TRBV6-5 to TRBJ1-4; the match to TRBD1 covers 7 bases. The CDR3 reads CASSKTGSNEKLFF. The CDR3 region has the DNA TGTGCCAGCAGTAAGACAGGGTCGAATGAAAAACTGTTTTTT.